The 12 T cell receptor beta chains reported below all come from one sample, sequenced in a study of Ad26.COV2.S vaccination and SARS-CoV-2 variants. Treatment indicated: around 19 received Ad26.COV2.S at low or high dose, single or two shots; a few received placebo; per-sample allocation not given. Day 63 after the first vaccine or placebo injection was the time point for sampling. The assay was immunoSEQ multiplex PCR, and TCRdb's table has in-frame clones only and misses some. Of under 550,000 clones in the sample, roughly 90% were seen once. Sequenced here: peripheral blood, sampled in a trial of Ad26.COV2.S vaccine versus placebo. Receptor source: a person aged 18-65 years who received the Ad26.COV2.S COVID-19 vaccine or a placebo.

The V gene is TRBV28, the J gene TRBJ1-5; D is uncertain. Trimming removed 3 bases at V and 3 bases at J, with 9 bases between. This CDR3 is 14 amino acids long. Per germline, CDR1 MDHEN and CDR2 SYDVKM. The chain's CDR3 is CASSFQDYNQPQHF. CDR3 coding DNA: TGTGCCAGCAGTTTTCAGGACTACAATCAGCCCCAGCATTTT.

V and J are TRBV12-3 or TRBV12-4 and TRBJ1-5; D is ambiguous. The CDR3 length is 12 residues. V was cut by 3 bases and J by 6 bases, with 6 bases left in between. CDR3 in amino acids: CASSFSPQPQHF. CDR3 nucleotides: TGTGCCAGCAGTTTTTCCCCTCAGCCCCAGCATTTT.

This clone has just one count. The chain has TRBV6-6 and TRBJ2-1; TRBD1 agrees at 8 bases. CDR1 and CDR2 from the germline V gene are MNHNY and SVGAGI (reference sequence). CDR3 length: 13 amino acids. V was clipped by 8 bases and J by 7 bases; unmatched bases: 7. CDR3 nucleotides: TGTGCCAGCGTCCCAGGGGGCACAAATGAGCAGTTCTTC. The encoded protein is CASVPGGTNEQFF.

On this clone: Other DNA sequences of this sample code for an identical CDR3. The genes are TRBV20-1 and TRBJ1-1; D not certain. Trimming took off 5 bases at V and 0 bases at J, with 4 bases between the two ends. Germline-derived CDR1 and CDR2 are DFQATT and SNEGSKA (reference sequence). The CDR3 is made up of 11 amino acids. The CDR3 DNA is TGCAGTGCTCGAGTGAACACTGAAGCTTTCTTT. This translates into CSARVNTEAFF.

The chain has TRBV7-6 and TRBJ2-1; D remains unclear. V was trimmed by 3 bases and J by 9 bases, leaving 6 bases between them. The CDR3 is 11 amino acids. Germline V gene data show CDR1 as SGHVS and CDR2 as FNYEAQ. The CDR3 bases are TGTGCCAGCAGCTTCTCGCGTGAGCAGTTCTTC. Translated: CASSFSREQFF.

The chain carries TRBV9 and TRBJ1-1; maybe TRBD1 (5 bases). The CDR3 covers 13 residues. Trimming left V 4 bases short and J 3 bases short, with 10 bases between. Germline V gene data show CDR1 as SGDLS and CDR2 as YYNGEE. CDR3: CASSRGGDTEAFF. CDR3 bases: TGTGCCAGCAGCCGAGGAGGGGACACTGAAGCTTTCTTT.

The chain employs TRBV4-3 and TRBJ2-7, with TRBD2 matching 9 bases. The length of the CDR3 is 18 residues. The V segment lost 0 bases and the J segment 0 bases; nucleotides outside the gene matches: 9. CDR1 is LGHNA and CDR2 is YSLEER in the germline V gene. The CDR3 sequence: CASSQEVIAGDLSYEQYF. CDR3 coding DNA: TGCGCCAGCAGCCAAGAAGTAATAGCGGGAGACCTCTCCTACGAGCAGTACTTC.

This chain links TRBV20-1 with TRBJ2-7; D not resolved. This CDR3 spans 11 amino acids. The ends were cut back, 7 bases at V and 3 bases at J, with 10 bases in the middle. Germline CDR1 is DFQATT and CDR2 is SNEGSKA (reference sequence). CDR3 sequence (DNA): TGCAGTGGATTCAAAGACTACGAGCAGTACTTC. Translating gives CSGFKDYEQYF.

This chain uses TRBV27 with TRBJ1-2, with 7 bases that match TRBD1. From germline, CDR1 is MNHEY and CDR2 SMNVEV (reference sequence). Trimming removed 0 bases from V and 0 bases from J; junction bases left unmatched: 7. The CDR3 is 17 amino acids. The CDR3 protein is CASSLSPQGDPNYGYTF. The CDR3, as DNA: TGTGCCAGCAGTTTATCCCCGCAGGGGGATCCTAACTATGGCTACACCTTC.

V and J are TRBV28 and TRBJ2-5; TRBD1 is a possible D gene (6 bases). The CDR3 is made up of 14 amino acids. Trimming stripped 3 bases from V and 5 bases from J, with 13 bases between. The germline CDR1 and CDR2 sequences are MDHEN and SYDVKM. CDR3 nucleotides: TGTGCCAGCAGTTTTCTCAGGGGTTCGGAGACCCAGTACTTC. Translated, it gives CASSFLRGSETQYF.

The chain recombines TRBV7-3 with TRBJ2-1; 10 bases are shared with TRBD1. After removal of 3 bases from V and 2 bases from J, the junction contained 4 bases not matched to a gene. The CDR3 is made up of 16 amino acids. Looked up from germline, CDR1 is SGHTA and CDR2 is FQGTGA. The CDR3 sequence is CASSFRQGATYNEQFF. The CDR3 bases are TGTGCCAGCAGCTTCCGACAGGGGGCCACCTACAATGAGCAGTTCTTC.

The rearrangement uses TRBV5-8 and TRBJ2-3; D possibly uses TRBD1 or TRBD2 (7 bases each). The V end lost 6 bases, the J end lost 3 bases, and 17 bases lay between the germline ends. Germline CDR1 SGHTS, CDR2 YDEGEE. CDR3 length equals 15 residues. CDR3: CASNQGGIRTDTQYF. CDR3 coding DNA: TGTGCCAGCAACCAGGGGGGGATTAGGACAGATACGCAGTATTTT.